This TCR beta chain was sequenced in a study of tumor and adjacent non-tumor tissue in lung cancer. Study overall: Stage I to III disease affected about nine men and about five women aged about 31 to 85.

The germline CDR1 and CDR2 sequences are SGHRS and YFSETQ. The CDR3 is 19 residues long. V trimming: 1 base; J trimming: 6 bases; junction bases outside the gene matches: 11. A modified ARM-PCR protocol with three rounds of nested PCR amplified TCRbeta. TCRdb independently ran MiXCR on the multiplex PCR reads; one entry per CDR3 protein. The sample carries about 98,000 distinct CDR3 sequences, about 80% recorded once. With regard to this clonotype: This CDR3 is missing its conserved last phenylalanine or tryptophan, likely due to a read error.

No cell sorting was done before RNA was extracted from the tissue. Distant lung tissue was collected more than 3 cm away from the tumor edge. The source of this sequence is a man between 60 and 75 years old with small cell lung cancer. The V and J genes are TRBV5-1 and TRBJ2-2; 14 nucleotides agree with TRBD2. Sequencing was performed on distant non-tumor lung tissue. The CDR3: CASSLYGTSGRKHPGELFL. DNA of the CDR3: TGCGCCAGCAGCTTGTACGGGACTAGCGGGAGAAAGCACCCCGGGGAGCTGTTTCTT.